The present entry profiles one T cell receptor (beta chain) with its context. The authors' processing: Reference gene primer amplification gave estimated nucleated cell counts. Assay: immunoSEQ multiplex PCR; the TCRdb copy retains only in-frame clones and omits some. V and J calls plus clone size are reproduced from that table; the DNA served to infer D and trimming. Here the sample spans around 71,000 clones, just under 85% being singletons. The entry originates in a study of blood T cell repertoires in COVID-19. Study summary: The origin of the acute and convalescent COVID-19 samples was the United States, Italy and Spain. T cells, B-cell-depleted T cells, or PBMCs supplied cDNA or gDNA.

Germline V gene data show CDR1 as SGHNT and CDR2 as YYREEE (reference sequence). V was trimmed by 2 bases and J by 0 bases, leaving 11 bases between them. The CDR3 is 15 amino acids. The gene calls are TRBV5-4 and TRBJ1-1, with D possibly matching TRBD1 (5 bases). Sequencing was carried out using peripheral blood. The source is a man aged 70 or older with acute or convalescent COVID-19. CDR3 in DNA: TGTGCCAGCAGCTTACCCGGGGGAATGAACACTGAAGCTTTCTTT. As protein: CASSLPGGMNTEAFF.